A single sample is the source of the 30 T cell receptor beta chains below, sequenced in a study of blood T cell repertoires in COVID-19. The protocol was immunoSEQ multiplex PCR, while the TCRdb copy is restricted to in-frame clones and leaves out a portion. The sample consists of about 200,000 clones, about 88% of them appearing once. The sequencing input was peripheral blood. The source is a man aged 45-60 years with COVID-19, enrolled during active disease.

The V call is TRBV18, the J call TRBJ1-1; the D is unclear. CDR3 length: 13 residues. The V gene lost 4 bases and the J gene lost 3 bases, with 9 bases spanning the gap. In germline, CDR1 is KGHSH, CDR2 LQKENI. CDR3 sequence: CASSQAQDTEAFF. The DNA for the CDR3 is TGTGCCAGCTCACAAGCCCAGGACACTGAAGCTTTCTTT.

This chain connects TRBV18 to TRBJ1-3; D gene unclear. The CDR3 loop spans 14 amino acids. The germline gives CDR1 KGHSH, CDR2 LQKENI. Trimming stripped 3 bases from V and 3 bases from J, with 9 bases between. The CDR3 nucleotides are TGTGCCAGCTCACCTTCGACAAGTGGAAACACCATATATTTT. Encoded protein: CASSPSTSGNTIYF.

The V gene is TRBV6-5, the J gene TRBJ2-3; TRBD2 agrees at 7 bases. The germline gives CDR1 MNHEY, CDR2 SVGAGI. CDR3 length: 16 residues. The ends lost 2 bases at V and 4 bases at J; junction bases unmatched: 9. For the CDR3, the DNA is TGTGCCAGCAGTTACCTCGGCGGGGGTAGTTCAGATACGCAGTATTTT. Encoded protein: CASSYLGGGSSDTQYF.

The rearrangement uses TRBV5-4 and TRBJ2-1, with 10 positions matching TRBD2. The CDR3 runs 19 residues. Germline V gene data show CDR1 as SGHNT and CDR2 as YYREEE (reference sequence). Losses at the gene ends were 2 bases for V and 0 bases for J; bases not matched to a gene: 11. The CDR3 region is CASSFSGTSVSSSYNEQFF. CDR3 bases: TGTGCCAGCAGCTTCTCCGGGACTAGCGTTTCGAGCTCCTACAATGAGCAGTTCTTC.

The chain is built from TRBV6-5 and TRBJ1-5; 7 bases are a match to TRBD1. V lost 7 bases, J lost 6 bases, and 6 bases stayed unmatched. The CDR3 length is 13 residues. Germline values: CDR1 MNHEY, CDR2 SVGAGI. CDR3 sequence: CASTERGLQPQHF. The CDR3 DNA reads TGTGCCAGCACCGAAAGGGGGCTTCAGCCCCAGCATTTT.

This clone was seen more than once but under ten times. DNA for the CDR3: TGTGCCAGCAGGGAGGACTCTTTGGGAGCCAAAAACATTCAGTACTTC. Residues: CASREDSLGAKNIQYF. The chain recombines TRBV2 with TRBJ2-4, with D possibly TRBD2 on 5 matching bases. Trimming removed 6 bases at V and 0 bases at J, with 15 bases between. The CDR3 totals 16 residues. CDR1 is SNHLY, CDR2 FYNNEI, per germline.

In this sample, this clone turned up once. The V gene is TRBV2, the J gene TRBJ2-2; the match to TRBD2 covers 11 bases. CDR3 length: 14 residues. J gave up 4 bases and V 11 bases, and 6 bases lay outside the gene matches. CDR1 and CDR2 from the germline V gene are SNHLY and FYNNEI. CDR3 protein: CASMGLAATGELFF. The CDR3 region has the DNA TGTGCCTCCATGGGACTAGCGGCCACCGGGGAGCTGTTTTTT.

V and J are TRBV28 and TRBJ2-3; 13 positions agree with TRBD2. V was pared by 7 bases and J by 0 bases, with 13 bases of the junction left unmatched. Germline V gene lookup returns CDR1 MDHEN and CDR2 SYDVKM. CDR3 length: 19 residues. As DNA, the CDR3 is TGTGCCAGCACCCCGCTTCCCGGGACTAGCGGGGCTAGCACAGATACGCAGTATTTT. Translating it yields CASTPLPGTSGASTDTQYF.

This clone was found a few times. This chain connects TRBV9 to TRBJ1-5, with D perhaps matching TRBD1 (6 bases). Deletions cut 4 bases from V and 7 bases from J, with 18 bases between. The CDR3 loop spans 15 amino acids. In germline, CDR1 is SGDLS, CDR2 YYNGEE. CDR3 coding DNA: TGTGCCAGCAGCCCATCTTTACAGGGCGACCAGCCCCAGCATTTT. Encoded protein: CASSPSLQGDQPQHF.

This sequence joins TRBV10-3 and TRBJ2-7; TRBD2 matches 11 bases. The V gene end was trimmed by 7 bases and the J gene end by 3 bases; junction bases not matched to a gene: 2. The CDR3 is 13 residues long. Per the germline V gene, CDR1 is ENHRY and CDR2 is SYGVKD. The CDR3 nucleotides are TGTGCCATCACCGGGACTAGCGGCTACGAGCAGTACTTC. Translating gives CAITGTSGYEQYF.

The rearrangement links TRBV18 to TRBJ2-1; D unclear. This CDR3 region has 13 residues. Germline CDR1 and CDR2: KGHSH and LQKENI. V was pared by 5 bases and J by 4 bases, with 9 bases between. The CDR3 here is CASSDPGYNEQFF. The CDR3 DNA is TGTGCCAGCTCAGACCCAGGATACAATGAGCAGTTCTTC.

The gene calls are TRBV18 and TRBJ1-2; D might be TRBD1 (5 bases). Germline V gene lookup returns CDR1 KGHSH and CDR2 LQKENI. The CDR3 runs to 15 residues. V lost 3 bases and J 8 bases, leaving 19 bases between the germline ends. CDR3 nucleotides: TGTGCCAGCTCACCTGCGCCACGGCACGGGGGGGGCTACACCTTC. Translated, it gives CASSPAPRHGGGYTF.

The chain is built from TRBV2 and TRBJ2-5, with D possibly TRBD1 on 6 matching bases. Germline lookup yields CDR1 SNHLY and CDR2 FYNNEI. The CDR3 covers 12 residues. V lost 6 bases to trimming and J lost 2 bases, with 7 bases between them. The CDR3 DNA reads as TGTGCCAGCAGGGGACATCAAGAGACCCAGTACTTC. It is translated as CASRGHQETQYF.

The chain uses TRBV18 and TRBJ2-7; D not resolved. V dropped 2 bases and J dropped 5 bases, with 10 bases sitting between them. CDR3 length: 13 amino acids. In germline, CDR1 is KGHSH, CDR2 LQKENI. The CDR3 reads CASSPNAGNEQYF. In DNA, the CDR3 is TGTGCCAGCTCACCAAATGCCGGTAACGAGCAGTACTTC.

The V gene is TRBV7-9, the J gene TRBJ2-1; 8 positions match TRBD2. CDR3 length equals 15 residues. V gave up 3 bases and J gave up 5 bases; unmatched junction bases: 6. Germline lookup yields CDR1 SEHNR and CDR2 FQNEAQ (reference sequence). CDR3 sequence: CASSLGLAGHNEQFF. CDR3 in DNA: TGTGCCAGCAGCTTGGGTTTAGCGGGACACAATGAGCAGTTCTTC. Full variable domain (missing parts from reference TRBV7-9 and TRBJ2-1): DTGVSQNPRHKITKRGQNVTFRCDPISEHNRLYWYRQTLGQGPEFLTYFQNEAQLEKSRLLSDRFSAERPKGSFSTLEIQRTEQGDSAMYLCASSLGLAGHNEQFFGPGTRLTVL.

The chain has TRBV21-1 and TRBJ2-3; the table's D call of TRBD1 was not tested on the DNA. TRBV21-1 is tagged as a pseudogene. The length of the CDR3 is 15 residues. In DNA form, the CDR3 reads TGTGCCAGCAGCATGGGCAGGGGGGACACAGATACGCAGTATTTT. It codes for CASSMGRGDTDTQYF.

V and J are TRBV5-1 and TRBJ2-2; D may be TRBD1 (6 bases). This CDR3 is 15 amino acids long. V lost 0 bases and J lost 1, with 7 bases in between. Germline V gene sequence: CDR1 SGHRS, CDR2 YFSETQ. DNA for the CDR3: TGCGCCAGCAGCTTGGAGGGACAGAACACCGGGGAGCTGTTTTTT. Protein: CASSLEGQNTGELFF. The whole variable domain, remainder taken from reference TRBV5-1 and TRBJ2-2, is KAGVTQTPRYLIKTRGQQVTLSCSPISGHRSVSWYQQTPGQGLQFLFEYFSETQRNKGNFPGRFSGRQFSNSRSEMNVSTLELGDSALYLCASSLEGQNTGELFFGEGSRLTVL.

The V and J genes are TRBV4-3 and TRBJ2-1, with TRBD1 as a possible D gene (7 bases). V was cut by 1 base and J by 0 bases, with 13 bases left in between. CDR3 length: 17 residues. CDR1 and CDR2 from the germline V gene are LGHNA and YSLEER. The CDR3: CASSQVMQGGSYNEQFF. CDR3 in DNA: TGCGCCAGCAGCCAAGTTATGCAGGGGGGCTCCTACAATGAGCAGTTCTTC.

The chain combines TRBV7-8 with TRBJ2-7, with D possibly TRBD2 on 6 matching bases. The germline gives CDR1 SGHVS, CDR2 FQNEAQ. V lost 10 bases and J 2 bases, leaving 27 bases between the germline ends. The CDR3 consists of 17 residues. This CDR3 is CAKTLGATEGPTYEQYF. The CDR3 DNA follows: TGTGCCAAAACATTAGGGGCGACGGAGGGGCCTACCTACGAGCAGTACTTC.

The chain is built from TRBV18 and TRBJ2-3; no definite D call. Trimming took off 5 bases at V and 4 bases at J, with 4 bases between the two ends. The CDR3 sequence is 11 residues long. Germline V gene data show CDR1 as KGHSH and CDR2 as LQKENI. CDR3 sequence reads: CASSGPDTQYF. DNA of the CDR3: TGTGCCAGCTCAGGGCCAGATACGCAGTATTTT. The entire variable domain, with the rest obtained from reference TRBV18 and TRBJ2-3, is as follows: NAGVMQNPRHLVRRRGQEARLRCSPMKGHSHVYWYRQLPEEGLKFMVYLQKENIIDESGMPKERFSAEFPKEGPSILRIQQVVRGDSAAYFCASSGPDTQYFGPGTRLTVL.

The V call is TRBV9, the J call TRBJ1-1; 9 nucleotides match TRBD1. This CDR3 spans 15 amino acids. Looked up from germline, CDR1 is SGDLS and CDR2 is YYNGEE. With V trimmed by 2 bases and J by 2 bases, 4 bases remained unmatched. CDR3 sequence: CASSVLGQGNTEAFF. The CDR3 DNA reads as TGTGCCAGCAGCGTCCTGGGACAGGGAAACACTGAAGCTTTCTTT.

The rearrangement joins TRBV18 to TRBJ2-1, with a weak D call TRBD2 (6 bases). The CDR3 covers 15 residues. Germline V lookup: CDR1 KGHSH, CDR2 LQKENI. Trimming pared 0 bases from V and 5 bases from J, leaving 11 bases between. The CDR3 DNA follows: TGTGCCAGCTCACCACCCGGACTATACGACAATGAGCAGTTCTTC. This gives the protein CASSPPGLYDNEQFF. Filled out from reference TRBV18 and TRBJ2-1, the complete variable domain reads NAGVMQNPRHLVRRRGQEARLRCSPMKGHSHVYWYRQLPEEGLKFMVYLQKENIIDESGMPKERFSAEFPKEGPSILRIQQVVRGDSAAYFCASSPPGLYDNEQFFGPGTRLTVL.

V is TRBV12-5 and J is TRBJ2-5, with TRBD1 identical over 7 bases. Germline V CDR1 and CDR2: LGHNT, FRNRAP. The CDR3 sequence is 15 residues long. Trimming cost V 4 bases and J 5 bases; bases outside gene matches: 10. CDR3 nucleotide sequence: TGTGCTAGTGGTTCCACCAGGGGGTTGGGGGAGACCCAGTACTTC. As protein: CASGSTRGLGETQYF.

V usage is TRBV5-6 and J usage is TRBJ2-1; TRBD2 matches at 10 bases. The CDR3 runs to 16 residues. Unmatched junction bases numbered 6, after V lost 5 bases and J lost 1 base. Germline CDR1 is SGHDT and CDR2 is YYEEEE. Written as DNA, the CDR3 is TGTGCCAGCAGGAAGCGGGGGGGCCTGTCCTACAATGAGCAGTTCTTC. Translated: CASRKRGGLSYNEQFF.

This clone was counted once. The chain combines TRBV5-1 with TRBJ1-1; D is perhaps TRBD1 (6 bases). CDR1 and CDR2 (germline): SGHRS, YFSETQ. Trimming removed 1 base from V and 11 bases from J, with 21 bases in between. The CDR3 contains 15 residues. As DNA, the CDR3 is TGCGCCAGCAGCTTGCGTCGGGGACAAATTGAGGCGGCTTTCTTT. Translating gives CASSLRRGQIEAAFF.

This clone was observed once. V is TRBV6-5 and J is TRBJ2-7; 14 bases agree with TRBD2. Germline V CDR1 and CDR2: MNHEY, SVGAGI. This CDR3 is 14 amino acids long. The V segment lost 6 bases and the J segment 5 bases; nucleotides outside the gene matches: 3. The CDR3 coding sequence is TGTGCCAGCAGCGGGACTAGCGGGAGCAACGAGCAGTACTTC. This translates into CASSGTSGSNEQYF.

This clone has only a few counts. The chain is built from TRBV19 and TRBJ2-3, with D perhaps TRBD2 (7 bases). CDR1 LNHDA and CDR2 SQIVND come from the germline V gene (reference sequence). With 8 bases removed from V and 2 bases from J, the gap between germline ends came to 17 bases. This CDR3 has 15 amino acids. Written as DNA, the CDR3 is TGTGCCAGTGGACAGCGGGGTTTCCTCACAGATACGCAGTATTTT. Its translation: CASGQRGFLTDTQYF.

In this sample, this clone turned up a few times. This chain links TRBV6-6 with TRBJ1-1; no definite D call. CDR3 length: 14 residues. The V and J ends lost 6 bases and 1 base respectively, with 12 bases between them. Germline V CDR1 and CDR2: MNHNY, SVGAGI (reference sequence). The DNA for the CDR3 is TGTGCCAGCAGATGGGGAGAGGAGAACACTGAAGCTTTCTTT. This gives the protein CASRWGEENTEAFF.

The rearrangement links TRBV6-5 to TRBJ1-1, with 7 positions matching TRBD1. The germline V gene has CDR1 MNHEY and CDR2 SVGAGI. Trimming cost V 7 bases and J 5 bases; bases outside gene matches: 13. This CDR3 is built from 15 residues. The CDR3 here is CASTGTDNYGTEAFF. DNA of the CDR3: TGTGCCAGCACGGGGACAGATAACTATGGAACTGAAGCTTTCTTT.

CDR3 DNA sequence: TGCGCCAGCAGCTTGGTCCCCGGGAACTCTGGGGCCAACGTCCTGACTTTC. It is translated as CASSLVPGNSGANVLTF. The rearrangement joins TRBV5-1 to TRBJ2-6; D is perhaps TRBD2 (5 bases). This CDR3 has 17 amino acids. Germline V gene lookup returns CDR1 SGHRS and CDR2 YFSETQ. Trimming took off 0 bases at V and 0 bases at J, with 10 bases between the two ends.